This T cell receptor (beta chain) derives from a study of CD8+CD57+ T cells in acquired aplastic anemia (dated by TCRdb to between 2018 and 2020). The study in broad terms: On average, sorted CD4+ and CD8+ cells yielded approximately 3 ug of extracted DNA, with a range of 0.2 to 27.4 ug. CD8+CD57+ expansion was defined as frequency above the mean frequency observed in healthy subjects. Here is what the overall study found, with its caveats: No significant difference in CD8+ Simpson's diversity was found between patients and healthy controls (P=0.060). Although roughly 29 CD8+ CDR3 sequences were shared by patients and controls, these sequences appeared highly expressed in patients and within the immunodominant clones of patients.

Profiling of TCR beta VDJ combinations and CDR3 sequences used genomic DNA as the template. An Illumina HiSeq 2000 was used for TCR repertoire sequencing. Per the original workflow: TRBV/TRBJ rearrangement plots, CDR3 size and DJ length profiles, and Simpson's diversity index were used to assess repertoires. The immunodominant clone was defined as the most abundant DNA sequence in deep sequencing data. CDR3 amino acid sequences were checked for sharing across subjects and were also compared against the VDJdb database and published repertoires. TCRdb handled the public reads itself, with Q25 trimming in fastp and clone calling in MiXCR, and kept productive beta chains. Every entry covers one CDR3 protein and lists the most common genes and DNA from its rows. The V and J calls shown here were made by TCRdb, not taken from the authors' results. In this sample the table shows over 150,000 distinct CDR3 sequences, about 70% of which occur a single time. Clones ranked in the top ten supply approximately 48% of the sample.

This clonotype was detected only once. Its binding antigen is unknown. Base qualities were left out, and no much larger clone turns up one base away. A single read constitutes weak evidence. CDR1 LNHNV and CDR2 YYDKDF are derived from the germline V gene (reference sequence). Relative to germline, V is 2 bases shorter and J is 2 bases shorter, with 19 bases between their ends. There are 17 amino acids in the CDR3, from cysteine to phenylalanine inclusive. The entry retains the CDR3 DNA only, 51 bases that are in frame from base 1. Patients chosen for sequencing had shown expansion of CD8+CD57+ cells by flow cytometry. Every patient had a diagnosis of severe acquired aplastic anemia based on International Study of Aplastic Anemia and Agranulocytosis and Camitta criteria. At the time blood was sampled, none of the patients had received any therapy. The study deep-sequenced TCR repertoires of sorted CD4+ and CD8+ blood T cells from severe aplastic anemia patients and healthy subjects. In the USA, patient enrollment took place under clinicaltrials.gov protocols 00001620, 01623167, 00001397, 00071045, 00081523 and 00961064. Ficoll-Paque density gradient centrifugation was used to isolate peripheral blood mononuclear cells. Before DNA was extracted, CD4+ and CD8+ T cells were sorted using either FACS or magnetic beads.

The clonotype originates from a human donor with aplastic anemia. The rearranged chain carries TRBV15 and TRBJ2-7; TRBD1 is a weak D gene call, 6 bases matching. Material: sorted CD4+, CD8+, or CD8+CD57+ T cells (not recorded which) from PBMCs. The CDR3 region: CATSRHPLGQPTYEQYF. In nucleotide form, the sequence is TGTGCCACCAGCAGACACCCGTTAGGACAGCCGACCTACGAGCAGTACTTC.